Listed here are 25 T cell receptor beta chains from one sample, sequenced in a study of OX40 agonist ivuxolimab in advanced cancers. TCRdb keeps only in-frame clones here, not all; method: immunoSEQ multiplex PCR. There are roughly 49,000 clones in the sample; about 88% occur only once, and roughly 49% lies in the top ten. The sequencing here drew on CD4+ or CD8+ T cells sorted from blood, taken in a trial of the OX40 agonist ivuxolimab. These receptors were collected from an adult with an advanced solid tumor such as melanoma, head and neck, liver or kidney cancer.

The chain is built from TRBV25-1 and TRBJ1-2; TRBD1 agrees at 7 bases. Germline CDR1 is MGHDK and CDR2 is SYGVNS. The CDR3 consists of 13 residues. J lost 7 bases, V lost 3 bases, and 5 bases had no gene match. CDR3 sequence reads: CASSDSDRAGYTF. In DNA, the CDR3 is TGTGCCAGCAGTGATTCCGACAGGGCTGGCTACACCTTC.

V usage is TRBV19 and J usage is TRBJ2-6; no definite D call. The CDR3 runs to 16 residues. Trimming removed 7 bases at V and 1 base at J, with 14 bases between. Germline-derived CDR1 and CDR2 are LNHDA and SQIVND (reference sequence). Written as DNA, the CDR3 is TGTGCCAGTACCTTTAGCTCGGTATCTGGGGCCAACGTCCTGACTTTC. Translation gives CASTFSSVSGANVLTF.

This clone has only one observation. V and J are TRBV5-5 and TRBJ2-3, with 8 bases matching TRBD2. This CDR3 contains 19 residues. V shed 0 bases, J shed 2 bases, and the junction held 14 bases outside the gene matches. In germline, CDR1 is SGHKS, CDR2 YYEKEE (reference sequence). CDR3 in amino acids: CASSLVFAEAGVATDTQYF. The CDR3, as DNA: TGTGCCAGCAGCTTGGTATTTGCCGAAGCGGGGGTTGCCACAGATACGCAGTATTTT.

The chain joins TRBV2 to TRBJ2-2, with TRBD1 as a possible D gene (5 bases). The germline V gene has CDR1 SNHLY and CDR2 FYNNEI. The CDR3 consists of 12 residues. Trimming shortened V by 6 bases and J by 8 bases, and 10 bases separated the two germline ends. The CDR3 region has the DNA TGTGCCAGCAGACCTCAGGGAGGGGAGCTGTTTTTT. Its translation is CASRPQGGELFF.

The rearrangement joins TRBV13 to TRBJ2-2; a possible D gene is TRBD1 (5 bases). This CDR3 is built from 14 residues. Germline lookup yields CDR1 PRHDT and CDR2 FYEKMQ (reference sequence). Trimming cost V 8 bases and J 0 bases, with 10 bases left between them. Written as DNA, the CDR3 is TGTGCCAGCCGCAGGGATCCGAACACCGGGGAGCTGTTTTTT. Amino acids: CASRRDPNTGELFF. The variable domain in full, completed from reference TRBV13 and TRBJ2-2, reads AAGVIQSPRHLIKEKRETATLKCYPIPRHDTVYWYQQGPGQDPQFLISFYEKMQSDKGSIPDRFSAQQFSDYHSELNMSSLELGDSALYFCASRRDPNTGELFFGEGSRLTVL.

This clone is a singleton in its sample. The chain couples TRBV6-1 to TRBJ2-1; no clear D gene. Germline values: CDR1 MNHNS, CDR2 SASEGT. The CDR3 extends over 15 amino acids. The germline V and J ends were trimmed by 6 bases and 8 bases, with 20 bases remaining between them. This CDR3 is CASSAAWSVAYEQFF. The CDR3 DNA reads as TGTGCCAGCAGCGCGGCGTGGAGTGTTGCGTATGAGCAGTTCTTC.

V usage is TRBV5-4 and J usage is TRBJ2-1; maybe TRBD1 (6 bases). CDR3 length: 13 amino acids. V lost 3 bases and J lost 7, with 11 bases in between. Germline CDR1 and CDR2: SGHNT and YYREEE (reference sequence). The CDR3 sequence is CASSSHTGNEQFF. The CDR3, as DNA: TGTGCCAGCAGCTCCCATACAGGGAATGAGCAGTTCTTC.

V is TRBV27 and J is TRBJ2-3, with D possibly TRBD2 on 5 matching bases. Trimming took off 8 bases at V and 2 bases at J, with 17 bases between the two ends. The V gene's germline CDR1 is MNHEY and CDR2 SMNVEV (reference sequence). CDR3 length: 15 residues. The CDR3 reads CASRRNRGTTDTQYF. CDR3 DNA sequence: TGTGCCAGCCGCCGTAACCGGGGTACCACAGATACGCAGTATTTT.

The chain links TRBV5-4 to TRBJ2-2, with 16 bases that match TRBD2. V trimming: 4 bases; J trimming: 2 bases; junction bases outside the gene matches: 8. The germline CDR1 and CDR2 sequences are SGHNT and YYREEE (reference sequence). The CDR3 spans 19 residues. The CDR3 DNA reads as TGTGCCAGCAGCGCCGGGACTAGCGGGAGGGGATATAACACCGGGGAGCTGTTTTTT. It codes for CASSAGTSGRGYNTGELFF.

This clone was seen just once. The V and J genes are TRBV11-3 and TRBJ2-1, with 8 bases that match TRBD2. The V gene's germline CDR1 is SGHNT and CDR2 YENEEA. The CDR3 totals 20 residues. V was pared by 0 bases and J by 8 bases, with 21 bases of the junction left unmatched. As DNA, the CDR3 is TGTGCCAGCAGCTTAGATCTTCCTCTTTCGGCGGGACTAGTGGGCCATGAGCAGTTCTTC. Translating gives CASSLDLPLSAGLVGHEQFF.

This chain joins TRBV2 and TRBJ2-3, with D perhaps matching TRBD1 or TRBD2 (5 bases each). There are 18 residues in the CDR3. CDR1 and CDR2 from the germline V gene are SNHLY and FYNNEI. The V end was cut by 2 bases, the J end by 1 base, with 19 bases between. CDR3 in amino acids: CASSEIIIGGWGTDTQYF. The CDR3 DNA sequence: TGTGCCAGCAGTGAAATAATTATTGGGGGATGGGGCACAGATACGCAGTATTTT. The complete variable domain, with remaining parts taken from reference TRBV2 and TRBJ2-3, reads EPEVTQTPSHQVTQMGQEVILRCVPISNHLYFYWYRQILGQKVEFLVSFYNNEISEKSEIFDDQFSVERPDGSNFTLKIRSTKLEDSAMYFCASSEIIIGGWGTDTQYFGPGTRLTVL.

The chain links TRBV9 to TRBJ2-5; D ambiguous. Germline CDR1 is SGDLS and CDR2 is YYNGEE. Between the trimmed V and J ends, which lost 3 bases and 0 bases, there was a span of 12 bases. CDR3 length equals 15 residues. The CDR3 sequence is CASSASSWDQETQYF. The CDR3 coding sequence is TGTGCCAGCAGCGCCTCGTCCTGGGACCAAGAGACCCAGTACTTC.

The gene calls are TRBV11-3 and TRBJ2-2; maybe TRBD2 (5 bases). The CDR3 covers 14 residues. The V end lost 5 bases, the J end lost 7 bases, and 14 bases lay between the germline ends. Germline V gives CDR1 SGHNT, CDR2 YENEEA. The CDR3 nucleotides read TGTGCCAGCAGCGGACTCCCCTCCGGCGGGGAGCTGTTTTTT. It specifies CASSGLPSGGELFF.

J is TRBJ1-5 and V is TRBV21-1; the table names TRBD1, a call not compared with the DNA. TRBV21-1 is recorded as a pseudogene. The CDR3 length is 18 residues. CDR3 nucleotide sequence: TGTGCCAGCAGCAAGGACAGGGCCCAACCTTATAGCAATCAGCCCCAGCATTTT. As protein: CASSKDRAQPYSNQPQHF.

Written as DNA, the CDR3 is TGTGCCAGCAGCTTAGATTTTGGATTCGGCTCCTACAATGAGCAGTTCTTC. This translates into CASSLDFGFGSYNEQFF. The J gene is TRBJ2-1, the V gene TRBV11-3; D gene uncertain. Germline lookup yields CDR1 SGHNT and CDR2 YENEEA. Trimming pared 0 bases from V and 0 bases from J, leaving 12 bases between. The length of the CDR3 is 17 residues.

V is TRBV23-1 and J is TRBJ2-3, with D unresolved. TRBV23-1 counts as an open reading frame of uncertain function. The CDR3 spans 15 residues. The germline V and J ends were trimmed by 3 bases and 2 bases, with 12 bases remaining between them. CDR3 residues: CASSQDPVPTDTQYF. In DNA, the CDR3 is TGCGCCAGCAGTCAGGACCCAGTCCCCACAGATACGCAGTATTTT.

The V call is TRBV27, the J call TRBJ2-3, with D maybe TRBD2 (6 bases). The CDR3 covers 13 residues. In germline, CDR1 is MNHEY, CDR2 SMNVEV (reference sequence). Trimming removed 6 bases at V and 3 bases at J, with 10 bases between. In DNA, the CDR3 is TGTGCCAGCAGAGTGGCGGGGACAGATACGCAGTATTTT. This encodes CASRVAGTDTQYF.

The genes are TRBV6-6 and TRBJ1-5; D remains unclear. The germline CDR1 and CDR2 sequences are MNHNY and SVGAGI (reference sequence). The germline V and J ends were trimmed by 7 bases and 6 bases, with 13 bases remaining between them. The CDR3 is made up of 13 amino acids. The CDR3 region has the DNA TGTGCCAGCAATCTACTTCCGGGTCAGCCCCAGCATTTT. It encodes CASNLLPGQPQHF.

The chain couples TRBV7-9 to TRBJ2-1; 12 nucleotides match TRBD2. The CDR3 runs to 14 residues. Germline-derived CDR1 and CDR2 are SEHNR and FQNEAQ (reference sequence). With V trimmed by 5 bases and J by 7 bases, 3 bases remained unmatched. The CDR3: CASSRLAGANEQFF. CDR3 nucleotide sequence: TGTGCCAGCAGCCGACTAGCGGGGGCGAATGAGCAGTTCTTC.

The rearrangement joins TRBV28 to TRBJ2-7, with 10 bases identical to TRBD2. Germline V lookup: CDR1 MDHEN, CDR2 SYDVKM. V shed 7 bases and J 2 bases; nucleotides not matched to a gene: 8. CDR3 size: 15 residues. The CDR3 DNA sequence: TGTGCCAGCACCCAACGGACTAGCGGAACCTACGAGCAGTACTTC. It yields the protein CASTQRTSGTYEQYF.

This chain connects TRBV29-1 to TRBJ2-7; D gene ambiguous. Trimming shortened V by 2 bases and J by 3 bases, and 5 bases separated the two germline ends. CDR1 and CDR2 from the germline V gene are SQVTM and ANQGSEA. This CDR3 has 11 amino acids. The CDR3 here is CSVEQNYEQYF. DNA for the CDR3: TGCAGCGTTGAACAGAACTACGAGCAGTACTTC.

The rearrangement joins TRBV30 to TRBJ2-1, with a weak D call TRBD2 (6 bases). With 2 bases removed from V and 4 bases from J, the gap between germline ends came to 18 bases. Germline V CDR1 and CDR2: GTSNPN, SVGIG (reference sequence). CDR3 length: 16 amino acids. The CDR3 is CAWSWLGGFSYNEQFF. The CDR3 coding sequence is TGTGCCTGGAGTTGGCTCGGGGGATTCAGTTACAATGAGCAGTTCTTC.

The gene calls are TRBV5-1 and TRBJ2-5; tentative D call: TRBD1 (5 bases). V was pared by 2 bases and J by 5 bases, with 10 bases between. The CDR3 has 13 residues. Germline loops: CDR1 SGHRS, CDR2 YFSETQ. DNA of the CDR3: TGCGCCAGCAGCTTCCAGGGTAGGGAGACCCAGTACTTC. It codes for CASSFQGRETQYF.

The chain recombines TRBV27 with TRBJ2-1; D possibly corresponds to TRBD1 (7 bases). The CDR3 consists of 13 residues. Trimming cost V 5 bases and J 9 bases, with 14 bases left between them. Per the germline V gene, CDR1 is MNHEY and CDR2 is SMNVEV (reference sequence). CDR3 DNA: TGTGCCAGCAGTCCCCATCAGGGGGGTGAGCAGTTCTTC. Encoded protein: CASSPHQGGEQFF.

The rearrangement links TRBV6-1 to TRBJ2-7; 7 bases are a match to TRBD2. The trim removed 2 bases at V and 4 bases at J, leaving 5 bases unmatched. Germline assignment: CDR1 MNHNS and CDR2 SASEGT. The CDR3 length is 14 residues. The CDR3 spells CASSESHGGYEQYF. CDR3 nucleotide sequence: TGTGCCAGCAGTGAATCTCACGGGGGGTACGAGCAGTACTTC.